The 7 T cell receptor beta chains in this list originate from one sample, sequenced in a study of shared clonotypes between healthy human individuals. Using immunoSEQ multiplex PCR, the repertoire was profiled, and TCRdb retains in-frame clones only, with some absent. The sample holds 550,000 to 750,000 clones, about 95% seen once. CD8 cells regarded as naive lacked CD45RO, were positively chosen for CCR7, and omitted terminally differentiated effector memory CD45RA+ cells. Material for sequencing was naive CD8+ T cells sorted from blood. The source of these receptors is a woman in her twenties or thirties in good health.

J is TRBJ2-1 and V is TRBV19; D may correspond to TRBD1 or TRBD2 (5 bases each). V lost 5 bases and J lost 0, with 11 bases in between. Germline V CDR1 and CDR2: LNHDA, SQIVND (reference sequence). This CDR3 contains 15 residues. The CDR3 nucleotides are TGTGCCAGTAGTGGCCGGGACGGCTCCTACAATGAGCAGTTCTTC. Amino acid sequence: CASSGRDGSYNEQFF.

This clone has just one count. The chain employs TRBV7-9 and TRBJ2-1, with 8 bases lining up with TRBD2. With 5 bases clipped from V and 9 bases from J, the junction kept 9 bases outside the gene matches. Per the germline V gene, CDR1 is SEHNR and CDR2 is FQNEAQ (reference sequence). The CDR3 is 14 amino acids. CDR3 region: CASSRVRGRFEQFF. In DNA form, the CDR3 reads TGTGCCAGCAGCCGAGTGCGCGGGAGGTTTGAGCAGTTCTTC.

The rearrangement links TRBV2 to TRBJ2-7; no reliable D call. The J call may be wrong; the DNA end is better matched by TRBJ2-4. Germline V lookup: CDR1 SNHLY, CDR2 FYNNEI. The CDR3 is 13 amino acids. The CDR3 bases are TGTGCCAGCAGTGAATGGGCCCGGGACATTCAGTACTTC. Translated: CASSEWARDIQYF.

The rearrangement joins TRBV7-9 to TRBJ2-2; D might be TRBD1 (6 bases). Per germline, CDR1 SEHNR and CDR2 FQNEAQ (reference sequence). The CDR3 runs 16 residues. The ends were cut back, 5 bases at V and 5 bases at J, with 18 bases in the middle. Written as DNA, the CDR3 is TGTGCCAGCAGCCCCCGGGACACCGCCACGACCGGGGAGCTGTTTTTT. Translating gives CASSPRDTATTGELFF. Full variable domain (rest looked up from reference TRBV7-9 and TRBJ2-2): DTGVSQNPRHKITKRGQNVTFRCDPISEHNRLYWYRQTLGQGPEFLTYFQNEAQLEKSRLLSDRFSAERPKGSFSTLEIQRTEQGDSAMYLCASSPRDTATTGELFFGEGSRLTVL.

The gene calls are TRBV4-1 and TRBJ1-1, with unresolved D. V was cut by 1 base and J by 6 bases, with 15 bases left in between. CDR1 and CDR2 from the germline V gene are MGHRA and YSYEKL. The CDR3 sequence is 15 residues long. CDR3 sequence reads: CASSQGAHAVAEAFF. The CDR3 bases are TGCGCCAGCAGCCAAGGTGCCCACGCTGTCGCTGAAGCTTTCTTT.

V is TRBV7-9 and J is TRBJ2-3; D is tentatively TRBD1 or TRBD2 (5 bases each). Germline assignment: CDR1 SEHNR and CDR2 FQNEAQ (reference sequence). CDR3 length: 17 residues. Trimming removed 0 bases from V and 4 bases from J, with 17 bases in between. The chain's CDR3 is CASSLAVLTGGPDTQYF. In nucleotides, the CDR3 is TGTGCCAGCAGCTTAGCGGTTCTAACAGGAGGCCCAGATACGCAGTATTTT.

Turning to this clone: Other DNA sequences from this sample encode an identical CDR3 as well. The rearrangement joins TRBV7-7 to TRBJ2-1; 7 bases fit TRBD2. Trimming took 1 base from V and 6 from J; bases not matched to a gene: 0. The CDR3 is made up of 13 amino acids. The germline V gene has CDR1 SSHAT and CDR2 FNYEAQ (reference sequence). The CDR3 region has the DNA TGTGCCAGCAGCTTAGGCGGGGGCAATGAGCAGTTCTTC. This encodes CASSLGGGNEQFF. The whole variable domain, remainder taken from reference TRBV7-7 and TRBJ2-1, is GAGVSQSPRYKVTKRGQDVTLRCDPISSHATLYWYQQALGQGPEFLTYFNYEAQPDKSGLPSDRFSAERPEGSISTLTIQRTEQRDSAMYRCASSLGGGNEQFFGPGTRLTVL.